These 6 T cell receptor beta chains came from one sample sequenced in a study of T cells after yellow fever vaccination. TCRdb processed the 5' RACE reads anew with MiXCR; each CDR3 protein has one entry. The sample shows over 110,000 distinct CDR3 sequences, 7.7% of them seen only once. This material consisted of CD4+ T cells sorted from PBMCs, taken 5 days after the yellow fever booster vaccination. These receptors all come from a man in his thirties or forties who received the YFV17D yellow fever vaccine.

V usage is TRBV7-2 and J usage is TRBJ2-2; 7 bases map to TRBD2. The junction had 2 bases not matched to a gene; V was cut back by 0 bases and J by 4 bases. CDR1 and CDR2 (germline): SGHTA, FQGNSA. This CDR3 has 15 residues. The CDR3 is CASSLAAGVTGELFF. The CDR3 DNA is TGTGCCAGCAGCTTAGCGGCGGGAGTCACCGGGGAGCTGTTTTTT.

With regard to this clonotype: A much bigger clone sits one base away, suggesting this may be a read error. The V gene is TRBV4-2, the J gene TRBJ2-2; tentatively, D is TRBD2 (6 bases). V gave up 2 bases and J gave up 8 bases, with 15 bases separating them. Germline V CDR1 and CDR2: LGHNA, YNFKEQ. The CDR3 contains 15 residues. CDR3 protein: CASSQKDREYGELFF. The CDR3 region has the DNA TGTGCCAGCAGCCAAAAAGACCGGGAGTATGGGGAGCTGTTTTTT.

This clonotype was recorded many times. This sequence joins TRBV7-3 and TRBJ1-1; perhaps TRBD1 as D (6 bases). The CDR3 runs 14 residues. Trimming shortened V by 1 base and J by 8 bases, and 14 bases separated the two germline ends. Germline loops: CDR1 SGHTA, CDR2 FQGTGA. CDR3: CASSLNREPLEAFF. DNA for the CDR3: TGTGCCAGCAGCTTAAACAGGGAACCTCTGGAAGCTTTCTTT.

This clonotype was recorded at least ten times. The CDR3 nucleotides are TGTGCCACCAGCCTGGACAGGTCCTCTGGAAACACCATATATTTT. It yields the protein CATSLDRSSGNTIYF. This chain links TRBV15 with TRBJ1-3; 7 bases are shared with TRBD1. V was clipped by 5 bases and J by 0 bases; unmatched bases: 4. The CDR3 loop spans 15 amino acids. Germline V CDR1 and CDR2: LNHNV, YYDKDF (reference sequence).

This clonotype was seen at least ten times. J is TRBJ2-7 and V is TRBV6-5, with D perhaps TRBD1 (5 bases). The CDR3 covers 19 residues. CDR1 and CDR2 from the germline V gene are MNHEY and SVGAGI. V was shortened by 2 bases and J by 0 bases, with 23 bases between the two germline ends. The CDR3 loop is CASSYTAGSEWERSYEQYF. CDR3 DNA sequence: TGTGCCAGCAGTTACACCGCAGGGTCGGAATGGGAACGCTCCTACGAGCAGTACTTC.

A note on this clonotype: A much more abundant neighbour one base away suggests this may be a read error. The CDR3 coding sequence is TGTGCCAGCAGTTTTGTGGGGGGAGCTTTCTTT. This encodes CASSFVGGAFF. This sequence joins TRBV28 and TRBJ1-1, with a tentative D call TRBD1 (5 bases). Trimming pared 3 bases from V and 10 bases from J, leaving 9 bases between. Looked up from germline, CDR1 is MDHEN and CDR2 is SYDVKM. The CDR3 covers 11 residues.